This T cell receptor beta chain was captured by sequencing in a study of PD-L1 blockade in urothelial cancer. Study-wide background: Blood samples had a median of approximately 150,000 T cells, roughly 76,000 unique TCRs, and clonality roughly 0.073.

CDR3 size: 17 residues. V was trimmed by 1 base and J by 0 bases, leaving 15 bases between them. The germline gives CDR1 SEHNR, CDR2 FQNEAQ (reference sequence). Every PCR received spiked-in synthetic TCR analog templates. This table comes from immunoSEQ multiplex PCR, and its TCRdb copy is limited to in-frame clones, with some not included. Seen here are roughly 90,000 clones, 90% observed once, and the top ten hold more than 8%. The origin of this receptor is a man aged 60 to 69 with urothelial cancer. The chain has TRBV7-9 and TRBJ1-1; D unresolved. The specimen was PBMCs, collected around atezolizumab (anti-PD-L1) treatment. The CDR3 loop reads CASSLVHMGVMNTEAFF. As DNA, the CDR3 is TGTGCCAGCAGCTTAGTCCATATGGGCGTCATGAACACTGAAGCTTTCTTT.